The entry that follows covers one T cell receptor (beta chain) sequence. Authors' data handling: Estimates of nucleated cell counts were drawn from the amplification of reference gene primers. The repertoire was sequenced with immunoSEQ multiplex PCR; TCRdb's copy has only in-frame clones and lacks some. V, J and clone size reflect that table, while D and trimming were determined from the DNA. Among some 290,000 clones listed, under 90% were seen once. The record originates from a study of blood T cell repertoires in COVID-19. The CDR3 loop spans 15 amino acids. The germline V and J ends were trimmed by 0 bases and 9 bases, with 12 bases remaining between them. Germline V gene data show CDR1 as MRHNA and CDR2 as SNTAGT. The study recruited people aged about 18 to 89 years across approximately 24 US areas.

Sequencing used PBMCs or T cells enriched from blood (not recorded which). The sequence was obtained from a woman between 25 and 40 years old who had recovered from COVID-19. The chain combines TRBV6-4 with TRBJ1-6; D may be TRBD1 (6 bases). The CDR3 DNA reads as TGTGCCAGCAGTGACTCGATCGGGGGGCGTTCACCCCTCCACTTT. Translating it yields CASSDSIGGRSPLHF.